This entry describes one TCR beta chain. No cognate antigen has been identified for it. No base qualities exist here, and no much larger clone lies one base off it. At the junction V is shortened by 1 base and J by 2 bases, with 16 bases in between. The CDR3 measures 17 amino acids from cysteine to phenylalanine. Just the 51-base CDR3 DNA is kept, in frame starting at base 1. The germline V gene provides CDR1 SGHDT and CDR2 YYEEEE. The study evaluated CTLA-4 blockade (ipilimumab) given together with focal radiation therapy in patients who had chemo-refractory metastatic non-small-cell lung cancer. The data are from a study of radiotherapy plus CTLA-4 blockade in lung cancer (dated by TCRdb to 2016 to 2018). Notes on the research overall: Objective responses occurred in about 20% of enrolled patients, and about 30% achieved disease control.

Study-level results and caveats: After treatment with radiotherapy and ipilimumab, TCR clones that originated in tumors expanded in peripheral blood. The strongest predictors of response, as reported, were early dynamic changes in blood T cell clones along with a rise in serum interferon-beta after radiation.

The library was generated by the immunoSEQ multiplex PCR assay. This is the immuneACCESS table as TCRdb keeps it, with only in-frame sequences that have V and J called. A part of the clones is gone; compared with another copy, unresolved V genes explain less than half, and the rest is unexplained. This sample has 85,000 to 100,000 clones in its table, and approximately 86% of those were observed once. The top ten clonotypes cover 15% to 20% of the sample. Sequences were derived from peripheral blood, sampled from a patient treated with radiotherapy plus ipilimumab. The clonotype comes from a human donor with non-small cell lung cancer that progressed on radiotherapy plus ipilimumab. Recombination joined TRBV5-6 with TRBJ1-3; the D gene identity is not certain. The CDR3 here reads CASSLRTGIVAGNTIYF. The DNA is as follows: TGTGCCAGCAGCTTGAGGACGGGGATAGTAGCTGGAAACACCATATATTTT.